The clone carrying this T cell receptor beta chain was observed at least ten times. The CDR3 contains 16 residues. V trimming: 0 bases; J trimming: 4 bases; junction bases outside the gene matches: 9. Germline-derived CDR1 and CDR2 are LGHDT and YNNKEL (reference sequence). The sample belongs to a study of blood T cells in healthy people across ages. A J-beta primer mix and a sample-barcoded 5' primer were used in a second PCR of roughly 6 to 11 cycles. MiXCR, run by TCRdb on the 5' RACE reads, gives a single entry per CDR3 protein. This table holds approximately 900,000 distinct CDR3 sequences, almost 30% found once. The sample also formed part of further work on T cells of mothers and their children. This second study says: RNA was extracted, and all of it went into cDNA synthesis at about 1.5 ug per 15 ul.

V usage is TRBV3-1 and J usage is TRBJ2-7, with 7 positions matching TRBD1. The TCR originated in a woman in her thirties or forties in good health. Sequenced input: blood. CDR3 amino acids: CASSQDRDSPPYEQYF. DNA of the CDR3: TGTGCCAGCAGCCAAGACCGGGACAGCCCTCCTTACGAGCAGTACTTC.